The subject of this entry is one T cell receptor beta chain. Its antigen is as yet unknown. The assay was immunoSEQ multiplex PCR, and TCRdb's table has in-frame clones only and misses some. This table has about 17,000 clones, 50% to 75% appearing once. The data were taken from a study of T cell repertoires in ileal Crohn's disease. Background on the study: Postoperative therapy was given to about half: 11 thiopurines, around 18 anti-TNF agents. Whole-study findings and limits: Active smokers at surgery had more clonal expansions than non-smokers. Every patient over 26.8% clonality showed endoscopic recurrence.

Eligibility required adulthood, ileal or ileocolonic Crohn's disease and indicated ileocolonic resection. The clonotype originates from an adult with Crohn's disease. The sequenced sample consisted of ileal tissue.

The CDR3 spells CASRHGTVNEKLFF. Written as DNA, the CDR3 is TGTGCCAGCAGACACGGGACAGTCAATGAAAAACTGTTTTTT. The chain uses TRBV2 and TRBJ1-4; 7 nucleotides line up with TRBD1. Trimming took 6 bases from V and 5 from J; bases not matched to a gene: 6. Germline CDR1 reads SNHLY; CDR2 reads FYNNEI. The CDR3 has 14 residues.